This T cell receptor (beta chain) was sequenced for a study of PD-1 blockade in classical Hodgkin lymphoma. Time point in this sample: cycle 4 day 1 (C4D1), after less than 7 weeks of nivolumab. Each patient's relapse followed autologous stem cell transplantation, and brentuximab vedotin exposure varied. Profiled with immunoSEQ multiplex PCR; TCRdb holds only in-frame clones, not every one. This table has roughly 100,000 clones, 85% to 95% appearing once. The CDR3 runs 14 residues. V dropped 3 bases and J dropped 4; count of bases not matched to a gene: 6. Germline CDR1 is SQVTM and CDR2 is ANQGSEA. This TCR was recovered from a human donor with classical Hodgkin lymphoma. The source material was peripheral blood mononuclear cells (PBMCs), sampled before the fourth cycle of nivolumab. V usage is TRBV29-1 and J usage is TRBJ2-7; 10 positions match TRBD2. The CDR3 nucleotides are TGCAGCGTTGAGCTGCTAGCGGGAGCATACGAGCAGTACTTC. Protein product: CSVELLAGAYEQYF.